Following are 3 T cell receptor beta chains from one sample sequenced in a study of blood T cell repertoires in COVID-19 (dated by TCRdb to 2019 to 2021). The library was prepared using the immunoSEQ multiplex PCR assay. Drawn from immuneACCESS, this table holds only the in-frame rearrangements with V and J called that TCRdb kept. Clones are partly lost; checked studies trace under half to an unresolved V gene and leave the rest unexplained. The sample table contains about 260,000 clones; only one count was recorded for over 75% of them. The ten most abundant clones make up roughly 10% of the sample. The sample comprised peripheral blood. These receptors came from a woman in her 70s with COVID-19, enrolled during active disease.

This chain links TRBV6-5 with TRBJ2-3; D gene ambiguous. The CDR3 runs 14 residues. V lost 1 base to trimming and J lost 2 bases, with 7 bases between them. Per the germline V gene, CDR1 is MNHEY and CDR2 is SVGAGI. This CDR3 reads CASSYYGDTDTQYF. In DNA, the CDR3 is TGTGCCAGCAGTTACTACGGTGACACAGATACGCAGTATTTT.

V gene TRBV5-6 combines with J gene TRBJ2-7, with D tentatively TRBD2 (6 bases). The CDR3 consists of 13 residues. With 2 bases removed from V and 6 bases from J, the gap between germline ends came to 12 bases. Germline V CDR1 and CDR2: SGHDT, YYEEEE. CDR3 residues: CASSFPGAGEQYF. Here the CDR3 DNA reads TGTGCCAGCAGCTTCCCGGGAGCCGGCGAGCAGTACTTC.

The rearrangement uses TRBV7-9 and TRBJ1-2; D is unresolved. The V end was cut by 5 bases, the J end by 2 bases, with 15 bases between. Germline loops: CDR1 SEHNR, CDR2 FQNEAQ (reference sequence). This CDR3 is built from 15 residues. The CDR3 loop is CASSHAAATNYGYTF. In DNA form, the CDR3 reads TGTGCCAGCAGCCACGCGGCAGCGACCAACTATGGCTACACCTTC.